The 25 T cell receptor beta chains below were found in one sample sequenced in a study of human thymus T cells (TCRdb year 2020). Library preparation employed the immunoSEQ multiplex PCR assay. In its TCRdb copy, this immuneACCESS table keeps in-frame sequences only and misses some clones. Where compared with another copy, unresolved V genes explain less than half of these, and the others have no known cause. The sample yields roughly 77,000 clones; 90% to 95% were counted once. The top ten hold about 0.032% of the sample. Thymus tissue was obtained as surgical resects removed during corrective cardiac surgery. The sequencing sample was made of thymus tissue. These TCRs come from a girl under two years old with a congenital heart defect but otherwise immunologically healthy.

V is TRBV12-5 and J is TRBJ1-1, with a tentative D call TRBD1 (6 bases). Germline values: CDR1 LGHNT, CDR2 FRNRAP. The CDR3 consists of 18 residues. Between the trimmed V and J ends, which lost 7 bases and 3 bases, there was a span of 27 bases. For the CDR3, the DNA is TGTGCTAGTGCCCAGAATCCCGGGGGAGGGGGGCTGGACACTGAAGCTTTCTTT. This codes for CASAQNPGGGGLDTEAFF.

The chain combines TRBV12-5 with TRBJ2-3, with TRBD2 matching over 8 bases. Looked up from germline, CDR1 is LGHNT and CDR2 is FRNRAP. The V segment lost 4 bases and the J segment 6 bases; nucleotides outside the gene matches: 12. The CDR3 consists of 16 residues. The CDR3 bases are TGTGCTAGTGGTTCCCTAGCGGGTCCTTACTCGGATACGCAGTATTTT. Amino acid sequence: CASGSLAGPYSDTQYF.

V is TRBV5-1 and J is TRBJ2-7; maybe TRBD2 (5 bases). The CDR3 length is 13 residues. Trimming removed 5 bases from V and 3 bases from J, with 12 bases in between. The germline CDR1 and CDR2 sequences are SGHRS and YFSETQ. CDR3 residues: CASRASGSYEQYF. CDR3 sequence (DNA): TGCGCCAGCAGGGCAAGCGGCAGCTACGAGCAGTACTTC.

The gene calls are TRBV29-1 and TRBJ2-7; tentative D call: TRBD2 (6 bases). CDR3 length: 11 amino acids. Trimming shortened V by 4 bases and J by 6 bases, and 10 bases separated the two germline ends. Germline V gene lookup returns CDR1 SQVTM and CDR2 ANQGSEA. CDR3 nucleotide sequence: TGCAGCGTTGGGAGGGCAGCCGAGCAGTACTTC. It is translated as CSVGRAAEQYF.

This rearrangement joins TRBV15 to TRBJ1-5; D unclear. CDR3 length equals 15 residues. Germline CDR1 LNHNV, CDR2 YYDKDF (reference sequence). With 1 base removed from V and 6 bases from J, the gap between germline ends came to 13 bases. The CDR3 region has the DNA TGTGCCACCAGCAGAGCTGGAAAGGGCTGTCAGCCCCAGCATTTT. Its translation: CATSRAGKGCQPQHF.

V and J are TRBV5-6 and TRBJ2-1; D gene ambiguous. Trimming left V 2 bases short and J 4 bases short, with 19 bases between. CDR1 and CDR2 (germline): SGHDT, YYEEEE. The CDR3 is made up of 17 amino acids. CDR3 residues: CASSLSKMAVRYNEQFF. The CDR3 DNA reads TGTGCCAGCAGCTTATCGAAAATGGCGGTACGATACAATGAGCAGTTCTTC. Full variable domain (remainder filled in from reference TRBV5-6 and TRBJ2-1): DAGVTQSPTHLIKTRGQQVTLRCSPKSGHDTVSWYQQALGQGPQFIFQYYEEEERQRGNFPDRFSGHQFPNYSSELNVNALLLGDSALYLCASSLSKMAVRYNEQFFGPGTRLTVL.

The V call is TRBV27, the J call TRBJ2-1, with 7 bases identical to TRBD2. The CDR3 consists of 15 residues. Trimming cost V 4 bases and J 3 bases; bases outside gene matches: 6. In germline, CDR1 is MNHEY, CDR2 SMNVEV (reference sequence). The CDR3 sequence is CASSSATSSYNEQFF. In DNA form, the CDR3 reads TGTGCCAGCAGTTCGGCGACTAGCAGCTACAATGAGCAGTTCTTC.

The chain employs TRBV19 and TRBJ2-1; possibly TRBD1 for D (6 bases). Germline CDR1 and CDR2: LNHDA and SQIVND (reference sequence). V was cut by 3 bases and J by 9 bases, with 12 bases left in between. This CDR3 contains 13 residues. DNA for the CDR3: TGTGCCAGTAGTATTTTAGAGACAGGTGAGCAGTTCTTC. Residues: CASSILETGEQFF. Full variable domain (missing parts from reference TRBV19 and TRBJ2-1): DGGITQSPKYLFRKEGQNVTLSCEQNLNHDAMYWYRQDPGQGLRLIYYSQIVNDFQKGDIAEGYSVSREKKESFPLTVTSAQKNPTAFYLCASSILETGEQFFGPGTRLTVL.

The chain uses TRBV6-1 and TRBJ1-5; TRBD1 might be the D (5 bases). This CDR3 comprises 14 residues. The V and J ends lost 7 bases and 3 bases respectively, with 13 bases between them. Germline V CDR1 and CDR2: MNHNS, SASEGT. The CDR3 DNA is TGTGCCAGCAACCGGGACGGCGACAATCAGCCCCAGCATTTT. It codes for CASNRDGDNQPQHF.

V and J are TRBV5-4 and TRBJ2-5; maybe TRBD1 (5 bases). The CDR3 contains 15 residues. V gave up 1 base and J gave up 2 bases, with 12 bases separating them. Germline V lookup: CDR1 SGHNT, CDR2 YYREEE (reference sequence). The CDR3 nucleotides read TGTGCCAGCAGCTTGAGCCCGACAGTACAAGAGACCCAGTACTTC. As protein: CASSLSPTVQETQYF.

V gene TRBV7-6 combines with J gene TRBJ2-3; D is ambiguous. The CDR3 consists of 16 residues. V shed 8 bases and J shed 0 bases, with 18 bases lying between them. Germline V lookup: CDR1 SGHVS, CDR2 FNYEAQ. The CDR3 DNA is TGTGCCAGCGCTAGGCCCGAGTGGGCCAGCACAGATACGCAGTATTTT. Amino acids: CASARPEWASTDTQYF.

The V gene is TRBV28, the J gene TRBJ1-1; D is possibly TRBD1 (5 bases). The length of the CDR3 is 16 residues. Trimming left V 8 bases short and J 0 bases short, with 19 bases between. Germline lookup yields CDR1 MDHEN and CDR2 SYDVKM. The CDR3 reads CASGATVYAVNTEAFF. The CDR3 nucleotides read TGTGCCAGCGGGGCAACGGTCTACGCAGTGAACACTGAAGCTTTCTTT.

This clone was observed a single time. V gene TRBV11-2 combines with J gene TRBJ2-7; tentatively, D is TRBD1 (5 bases). Germline V gene sequence: CDR1 SGHAT, CDR2 FQNNGV. The CDR3 is 14 residues long. The V gene lost 1 base and the J gene lost 4 bases, with 11 bases spanning the gap. CDR3 residues: CASSLGPSGYEQYF. CDR3 coding DNA: TGTGCCAGCAGCTTAGGTCCGTCAGGGTACGAGCAGTACTTC.

The count of this clone is one. A read error may produce the germline difference seen at one junction end. The chain has TRBV19 and TRBJ1-2; no firm D call. CDR1 and CDR2 from the germline V gene are LNHDA and SQIVND (reference sequence). CDR3 length: 16 residues. The CDR3: CASSMYGVAENFGYTF. Here the CDR3 DNA reads TGTGCCAGTAGTATGTACGGTGTGGCGGAGAACTTTGGCTACACCTTC.

The CDR3 reads CASSPWSELAGGPETQYF. The CDR3 DNA is TGTGCCAGCTCACCTTGGTCCGAACTAGCGGGAGGGCCTGAGACCCAGTACTTC. The rearrangement links TRBV18 to TRBJ2-5, with 13 positions matching TRBD2. Germline V gives CDR1 KGHSH, CDR2 LQKENI. The CDR3 is made up of 18 amino acids. J gave up 5 bases and V 3 bases, and 12 bases lay outside the gene matches.

The V call is TRBV4-1, the J call TRBJ1-4, with D possibly being TRBD1 (6 bases). Trimming left V 3 bases short and J 8 bases short, with 10 bases between. Per germline, CDR1 MGHRA and CDR2 YSYEKL. CDR3 length: 13 residues. The CDR3 spells CASSQGDREKLFF. CDR3 nucleotide sequence: TGCGCCAGCAGCCAGGGAGACAGGGAAAAACTGTTTTTT.

This clone was detected only once. The chain has TRBV7-6 and TRBJ1-2; 7 bases are a match to TRBD1. CDR1 is SGHVS and CDR2 is FNYEAQ in the germline V gene. This CDR3 comprises 13 residues. J lost 4 bases, V lost 5 bases, and 4 bases had no gene match. The CDR3 nucleotides are TGTGCCAGCAGCCCCCGGGACAGCTATGGCTACACCTTC. It translates to CASSPRDSYGYTF.

The CDR3 protein is CASSQATGTHYGYTF. CDR3 sequence (DNA): TGTGCCAGCAGCCAAGCGACCGGGACACACTATGGCTACACCTTC. The rearrangement joins TRBV4-2 to TRBJ1-2; maybe TRBD1 (6 bases). Deletions cut 1 base from V and 3 bases from J, with 12 bases between. This CDR3 is 15 amino acids long. Germline loops: CDR1 LGHNA, CDR2 YNFKEQ.

The rearrangement links TRBV6-9 to TRBJ2-5, with TRBD1 identical over 9 bases. Germline V CDR1 and CDR2: MNHGY, SVAAGI. J lost 4 bases, V lost 1 base, and 4 bases had no gene match. This CDR3 has 15 residues. CDR3 in DNA: TGTGCCAGCAGTTATTACACAGGGGGCGGAGAGACCCAGTACTTC. Amino acid sequence: CASSYYTGGGETQYF.

This chain links TRBV7-6 with TRBJ2-3; D may be TRBD1 (6 bases). The CDR3 has 16 amino acids. Looked up from germline, CDR1 is SGHVS and CDR2 is FNYEAQ. V lost 5 bases and J 1 base, leaving 16 bases between the germline ends. CDR3 in amino acids: CASSPQGWTRTDTQYF. In DNA, the CDR3 is TGTGCCAGCAGCCCCCAGGGGTGGACGCGCACAGATACGCAGTATTTT.

This chain uses TRBV10-3 with TRBJ2-1, with 7 bases identical to TRBD1. The CDR3 spans 13 residues. The J segment lost 7 bases and the V segment lost 8 bases, leaving 8 bases of the junction unmatched. Germline loops: CDR1 ENHRY, CDR2 SYGVKD. The CDR3 here is CAILETGTNEQFF. The CDR3 DNA reads TGTGCCATCCTCGAGACAGGGACGAATGAGCAGTTCTTC.

The DNA of the CDR3 is TGCGCCAGCAGTTCCTGGTGGACGGCCTACCCGGAGCAGTACTTC. This translates into CASSSWWTAYPEQYF. This rearrangement joins TRBV4-1 to TRBJ2-7; no firm D call. Per germline, CDR1 MGHRA and CDR2 YSYEKL. This CDR3 contains 15 residues. Trimming took 6 bases from V and 7 from J, leaving 22 bases between them.

The chain couples TRBV14 to TRBJ2-5; no clear D. Trimming removed 0 bases at V and 1 base at J, with 9 bases between. CDR1 is SGHDN and CDR2 is FVKESK in the germline V gene. This CDR3 is built from 15 residues. The DNA for the CDR3 is TGTGCCAGCAGCCAAGATATCAATCCCCAAGAGACCCAGTACTTC. Its protein is CASSQDINPQETQYF.

This clone was counted a single time. The gene calls are TRBV28 and TRBJ2-1; the D gene is possibly TRBD2 (6 bases). Germline lookup yields CDR1 MDHEN and CDR2 SYDVKM. Trimming removed 1 base from V and 3 bases from J, with 16 bases in between. This CDR3 contains 17 residues. The CDR3 here is CASSLLHLARSYNEQFF. Here the CDR3 DNA reads TGTGCCAGCAGTTTATTACACCTAGCGAGGAGCTACAATGAGCAGTTCTTC. The full variable domain, rest sourced from reference TRBV28 and TRBJ2-1, is DVKVTQSSRYLVKRTGEKVFLECVQDMDHENMFWYRQDPGLGLRLIYFSYDVKMKEKGDIPEGYSVSREKKERFSLILESASTNQTSMYLCASSLLHLARSYNEQFFGPGTRLTVL.

The gene calls are TRBV7-2 and TRBJ1-2; the match to TRBD1 covers 11 bases. The V segment lost 5 bases and the J segment 0 bases; nucleotides outside the gene matches: 2. This CDR3 is built from 15 residues. CDR1 is SGHTA and CDR2 is FQGNSA in the germline V gene. The CDR3 here is CASSTGQGANYGYTF. The DNA for the CDR3 is TGTGCCAGCAGCACGGGACAGGGGGCTAACTATGGCTACACCTTC.